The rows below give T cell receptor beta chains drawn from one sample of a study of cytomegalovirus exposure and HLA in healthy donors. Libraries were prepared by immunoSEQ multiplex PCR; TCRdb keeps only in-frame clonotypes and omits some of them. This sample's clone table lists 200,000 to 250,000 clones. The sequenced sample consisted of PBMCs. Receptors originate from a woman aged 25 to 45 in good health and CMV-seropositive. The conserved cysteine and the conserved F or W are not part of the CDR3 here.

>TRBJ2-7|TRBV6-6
ASSPRRGMREQY
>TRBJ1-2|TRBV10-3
AISDGANYGYT
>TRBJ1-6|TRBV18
ASSTRRENSPLH
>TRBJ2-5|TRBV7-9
ASSPRTVQETQY
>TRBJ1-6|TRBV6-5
ASSYGTDHYNSPLH
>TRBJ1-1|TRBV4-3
ASSQSAGTGREAF
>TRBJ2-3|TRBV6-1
ASSFTGVQGDTQY
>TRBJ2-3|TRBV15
ATSRFQDALAEDTQY
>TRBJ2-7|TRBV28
ASRLQGVSYEQY
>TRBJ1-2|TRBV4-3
ASSQMGAQQGSYT
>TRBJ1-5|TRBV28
ASGQGQPQH
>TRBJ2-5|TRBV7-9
ASSPQGQGSRMPQY
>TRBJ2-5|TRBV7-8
ASSSLQVPQETQY
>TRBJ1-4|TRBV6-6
ASSSALNEKLF
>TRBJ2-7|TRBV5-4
ASSFGQTVTSEQY
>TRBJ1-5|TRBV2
ASGGKGQPQH
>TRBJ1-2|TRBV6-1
ASSAQGWGYT
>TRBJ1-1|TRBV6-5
ASSDGVTEAF
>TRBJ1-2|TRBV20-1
SAPTGNGYT
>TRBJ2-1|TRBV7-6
ASSFFPGARSYNEQF
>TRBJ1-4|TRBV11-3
ASSQGGVNEKLF
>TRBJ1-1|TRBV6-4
ASSDVGQGNTEAF
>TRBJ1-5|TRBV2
ASSGPTSNQPQH
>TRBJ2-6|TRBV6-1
ASSSGSGANVLT
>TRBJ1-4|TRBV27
AIITGGENEKLF
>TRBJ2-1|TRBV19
ASRKTSMPSYNEQF
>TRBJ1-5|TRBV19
ASTPVITGGKDQPQH